This is a list of T cell receptor beta chains from one sample in a study of cytomegalovirus exposure and HLA in healthy donors. This table comes from immunoSEQ multiplex PCR, and its TCRdb copy is limited to in-frame clones, with some not included. The repertoire holds 60,000 to 95,000 clones, with less than 80% as singletons. Input material: PBMCs. These receptors were obtained from a woman aged 40 to 49 in good health and CMV-seropositive. Both conserved end residues are part of each CDR3. The order of the fields is V gene, D gene, J gene, clone size, CDR3 DNA, CDR3 protein. A D gene is named only where the DNA matches it firmly. Size is omitted from some rows. Given values are once, few, many or a class for expanded clones.

v_call: TRBV7-9; d_call: NA; j_call: TRBJ2-3; clone_size: NA; cdr3_nt: TGTGCCAGTAGCTTAGAACTTCTATTTCCAGATACGCAGTATTTT; cdr3_aa: CASSLELLFPDTQYF
v_call: TRBV15; d_call: TRBD2; j_call: TRBJ2-7; clone_size: once; cdr3_nt: TGTGCCACCAGCGGCGGGGAGGGAGGCGAGCAGTACTTC; cdr3_aa: CATSGGEGGEQYF
v_call: TRBV2; d_call: TRBD1; j_call: TRBJ1-2; clone_size: NA; cdr3_nt: TGTGCCAGCCTCACCGACAGGGTGGGAAACTATGGCTACACCTTC; cdr3_aa: CASLTDRVGNYGYTF
v_call: TRBV19; d_call: NA; j_call: TRBJ2-7; clone_size: NA; cdr3_nt: TGTGCCAGTAGTATCACGGGACACATAACCTACGAGCAGTACTTC; cdr3_aa: CASSITGHITYEQYF
v_call: TRBV7-9; d_call: NA; j_call: TRBJ1-1; clone_size: NA; cdr3_nt: TGTGCCGGAGGGGGGGGGAAGCTGACTGAAGCTTTCTTT; cdr3_aa: CAGGGGKLTEAFF
v_call: TRBV5-5; d_call: TRBD2; j_call: TRBJ2-3; clone_size: NA; cdr3_nt: TGTGCCAGCAGCCACTTAGCGGGGGGCGCAGATACGCAGTATTTT; cdr3_aa: CASSHLAGGADTQYF
v_call: TRBV7-9; d_call: TRBD1; j_call: TRBJ2-1; clone_size: once; cdr3_nt: TGTGCCAGCAGCCAAGACAGGGGTTGGGGCCTTTCTAGTGGTGAGCAGTTCTTC; cdr3_aa: CASSQDRGWGLSSGEQFF
v_call: TRBV5-8; d_call: TRBD1; j_call: TRBJ1-1; clone_size: NA; cdr3_nt: TGTGCCAGCAGCAAGACAGGGGTTGGGGACACTGAAGCTTTCTTT; cdr3_aa: CASSKTGVGDTEAFF
v_call: TRBV19; d_call: NA; j_call: TRBJ1-1; clone_size: once; cdr3_nt: TGTGCCAGTAGTATTTCCGGGAACACTGAAGCCTTCTTT; cdr3_aa: CASSISGNTEAFF
v_call: TRBV5-1; d_call: TRBD1; j_call: TRBJ1-2; clone_size: NA; cdr3_nt: TGCGCCAGCGGCCCGGGACAGCTAAACTATGGCTACACCTTC; cdr3_aa: CASGPGQLNYGYTF
v_call: TRBV6-5; d_call: NA; j_call: TRBJ2-2; clone_size: NA; cdr3_nt: TGTGCCAGCAGTTACTCCCAGGCCACCGGGGAGCTGTTTTTT; cdr3_aa: CASSYSQATGELFF
v_call: TRBV7-2; d_call: NA; j_call: TRBJ2-1; clone_size: few; cdr3_nt: TGTGCCAGCAGATTCCGGGGACTCTCTTACAATGAGCAGTTCTTC; cdr3_aa: CASRFRGLSYNEQFF
v_call: TRBV6-5; d_call: TRBD1; j_call: TRBJ2-2; clone_size: once; cdr3_nt: TGTGCCAGCAGTGTTACAGGGGTGAGAGGGGAGCTGTTTTTT; cdr3_aa: CASSVTGVRGELFF
v_call: TRBV18; d_call: TRBD1; j_call: TRBJ1-4; clone_size: NA; cdr3_nt: TGTGCCAGCTCACCACCCGGGACAGAGAATGAAAAACTGTTTTTT; cdr3_aa: CASSPPGTENEKLFF
v_call: TRBV18; d_call: TRBD1; j_call: TRBJ1-2; clone_size: NA; cdr3_nt: TGTGCCAGCTCACCGACAGGGGAAGCCTATGGCTACACCTTC; cdr3_aa: CASSPTGEAYGYTF
v_call: TRBV9; d_call: TRBD2; j_call: TRBJ2-1; clone_size: NA; cdr3_nt: TGTGCCAGCAGCGGACTAGCGGGGGGGCAAGGCTATGAGCAGTTCTTC; cdr3_aa: CASSGLAGGQGYEQFF
v_call: TRBV7-9; d_call: NA; j_call: TRBJ2-7; clone_size: NA; cdr3_nt: TGTTCCAGCAGCTTCAACAGGGCATACGAGCAGTACTTC; cdr3_aa: CSSSFNRAYEQYF
v_call: TRBV5-1; d_call: TRBD1; j_call: TRBJ1-1; clone_size: NA; cdr3_nt: TGCGCCAGCAGCTTACAGGGGGGGAACACTGAAGCTTTCTTT; cdr3_aa: CASSLQGGNTEAFF
v_call: TRBV4-3; d_call: TRBD1; j_call: TRBJ2-7; clone_size: NA; cdr3_nt: TGCGCCAGCAGCCACGGACAGGGGTCCTACGAGCAGTACTTC; cdr3_aa: CASSHGQGSYEQYF
v_call: TRBV7-2; d_call: NA; j_call: TRBJ1-2; clone_size: NA; cdr3_nt: TGTGCCAGCAGCTTAGGACTGAACTATGGCTACACCTTC; cdr3_aa: CASSLGLNYGYTF
v_call: TRBV10-3; d_call: NA; j_call: TRBJ1-1; clone_size: NA; cdr3_nt: TGTGCCATCAGTGAGTCGGGGCGTTACACTGAAGCTTTCTTT; cdr3_aa: CAISESGRYTEAFF
v_call: TRBV28; d_call: TRBD1; j_call: TRBJ1-1; clone_size: NA; cdr3_nt: TGTGCCAGCAGTTTAGTCGGGACAGTAAACACTGAAGCTTTCTTT; cdr3_aa: CASSLVGTVNTEAFF
v_call: TRBV7-9; d_call: NA; j_call: TRBJ1-4; clone_size: NA; cdr3_nt: TGTGCCAGCAGCTTAGGGCCGTATAATGAAAAACTGTTTTTT; cdr3_aa: CASSLGPYNEKLFF
v_call: TRBV4-3; d_call: NA; j_call: TRBJ2-4; clone_size: NA; cdr3_nt: TGCGCCAGCAGCCAAGTCCTCCAAAACATTCAGTACTTC; cdr3_aa: CASSQVLQNIQYF
v_call: TRBV5-5; d_call: NA; j_call: TRBJ1-6; clone_size: NA; cdr3_nt: TGTGCCAGCAGGCTTTCCCTAGAAGGGGGCTATAATTCACCCCTCCACTTT; cdr3_aa: CASRLSLEGGYNSPLHF